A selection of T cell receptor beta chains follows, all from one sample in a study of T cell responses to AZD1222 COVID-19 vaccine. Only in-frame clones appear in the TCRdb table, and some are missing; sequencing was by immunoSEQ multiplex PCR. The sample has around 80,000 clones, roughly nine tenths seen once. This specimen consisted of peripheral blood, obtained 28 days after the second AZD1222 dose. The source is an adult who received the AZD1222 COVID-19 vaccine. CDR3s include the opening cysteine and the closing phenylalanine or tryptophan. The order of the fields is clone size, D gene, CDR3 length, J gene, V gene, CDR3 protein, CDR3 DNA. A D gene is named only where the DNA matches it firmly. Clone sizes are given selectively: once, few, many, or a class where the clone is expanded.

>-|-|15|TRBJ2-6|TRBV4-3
CASSQQGSGANVLTF
TGCGCCAGCAGCCAACAGGGCTCTGGGGCCAACGTCCTGACTTTC
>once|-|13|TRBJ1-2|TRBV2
CASSEGEGNGYTF
TGTGCCAGCAGTGAAGGGGAAGGAAATGGCTACACCTTC
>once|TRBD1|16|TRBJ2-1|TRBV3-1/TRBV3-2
CASSLPPGQGFDEQFF
TGTGCCAGCAGCCTACCCCCGGGACAGGGTTTCGATGAGCAGTTCTTC
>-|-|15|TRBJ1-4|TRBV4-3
CASSQAGREGEKLFF
TGCGCCAGCAGCCAAGCGGGAAGGGAGGGTGAAAAACTGTTTTTT
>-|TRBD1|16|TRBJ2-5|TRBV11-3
CASSPPTTGAQETQYF
TGTGCCAGCAGCCCCCCCACGACAGGGGCACAAGAGACCCAGTACTTC
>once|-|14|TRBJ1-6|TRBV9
CASSWTPLDSPLHF
TGTGCCAGCAGCTGGACACCTTTGGATTCACCCCTCCACTTT
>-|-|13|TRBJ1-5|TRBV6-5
CARPRGLNQPQHF
TGTGCCCGCCCCCGGGGTCTCAATCAGCCCCAGCATTTT
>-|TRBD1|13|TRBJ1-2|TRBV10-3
CAIRTGANLAFTF
TGTGCCATCAGAACAGGGGCGAACCTAGCCTTTACCTTC
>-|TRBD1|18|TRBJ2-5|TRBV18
CASSASTGDFRLQETQYF
TGTGCCAGCTCAGCGTCCACAGGGGATTTTCGCCTCCAAGAGACCCAGTACTTC
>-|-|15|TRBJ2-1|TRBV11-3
CASSLSSSSYNEQFF
TGTGCCAGCAGTTTGAGCAGTAGCTCCTACAATGAGCAGTTCTTC
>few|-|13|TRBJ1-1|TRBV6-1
CASSESENTEAFF
TGTGCCAGCAGTGAGTCAGAGAACACTGAAGCTTTCTTT
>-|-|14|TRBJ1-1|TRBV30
CAWSVSILNTEAFF
TGTGCCTGGAGTGTAAGTATTTTGAACACTGAAGCTTTCTTT
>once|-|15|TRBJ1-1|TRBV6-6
CASSYGSGEGTEAFF
TGTGCCAGCAGTTACGGATCGGGGGAGGGCACTGAAGCTTTCTTT
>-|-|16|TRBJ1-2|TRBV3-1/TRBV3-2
CASTLGTDRPYYGYTF
TGTGCCAGCACCCTGGGAACCGACAGGCCCTACTATGGCTACACCTTC
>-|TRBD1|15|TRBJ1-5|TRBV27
CASSLRGQNNQPQHF
TGTGCCAGCAGCTTAAGGGGACAGAACAATCAGCCCCAGCATTTT
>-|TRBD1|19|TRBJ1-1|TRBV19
CASSLTRYRDRAFGTEAFF
TGTGCCAGTAGTCTAACTCGATACCGGGACAGGGCCTTCGGCACTGAAGCTTTCTTT
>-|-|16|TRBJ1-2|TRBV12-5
CASGLPGRLANYGYTF
TGTGCTAGTGGTTTGCCCGGACGGCTAGCTAACTATGGCTACACCTTC